Below are 19 T cell receptor beta chains sequenced from a single sample in a study of cytomegalovirus exposure and HLA in healthy donors (dated by TCRdb to the late 2010s). Library creation used the immunoSEQ multiplex PCR assay. The multiplex PCR relied on a mix of 60 forward primers for TCR Vbeta segments and 13 reverse primers for TCR Jbeta segments. The clones in this table, taken by TCRdb from immuneACCESS, are in-frame only. Not every clone is retained; where verified, under half of the shortfall comes from an unresolved V gene, and the cause of the rest is unknown. The sample table lists some 110,000 clones, approximately 70% of them with a count of one. The top ten constitute about 1.5% of the sample. Sequenced material: PBMCs. These receptors were collected from a man in his late teens or twenties in good health and CMV-seronegative.

This chain joins TRBV11-2 and TRBJ1-1, with TRBD1 as a possible D gene (5 bases). The germline CDR1 and CDR2 sequences are SGHAT and FQNNGV. With 2 bases removed from V and 6 bases from J, the gap between germline ends came to 13 bases. The CDR3 has 14 amino acids. CDR3 in DNA: TGTGCCAGCAGCTTAAAACTGAGGGACTCTGAAGCTTTCTTT. Translated: CASSLKLRDSEAFF.

The chain combines TRBV11-2 with TRBJ1-1, with 7 bases lining up with TRBD1. The CDR3 is made up of 12 amino acids. Germline V gives CDR1 SGHAT, CDR2 FQNNGV. V trimming: 1 base; J trimming: 7 bases; junction bases outside the gene matches: 0. In DNA, the CDR3 is TGTGCCAGCAGCTTAGGGACAGGTGAAGCTTTCTTT. Its translation is CASSLGTGEAFF.

DNA of the CDR3: TGCAGCGTTCTGGGGGCAGATGGCTACACCTTC. This encodes CSVLGADGYTF. The chain combines TRBV29-1 with TRBJ1-2; D perhaps matches TRBD1 (6 bases). Germline lookup yields CDR1 SQVTM and CDR2 ANQGSEA. CDR3 length: 11 residues. V lost 5 bases, J lost 6 bases, and 10 bases lay in between.

The CDR3 DNA is TGCGCCAGCAGCTTGGACCTACAGGGGGCGGGGGAGCTGTTTTTT. Translation gives CASSLDLQGAGELFF. The V and J genes are TRBV5-1 and TRBJ2-2, with 9 positions matching TRBD1. CDR3 size: 15 residues. The V gene end was trimmed by 0 bases and the J gene end by 8 bases; junction bases not matched to a gene: 5. Germline V gene lookup returns CDR1 SGHRS and CDR2 YFSETQ. The full variable domain, rest sourced from reference TRBV5-1 and TRBJ2-2, is KAGVTQTPRYLIKTRGQQVTLSCSPISGHRSVSWYQQTPGQGLQFLFEYFSETQRNKGNFPGRFSGRQFSNSRSEMNVSTLELGDSALYLCASSLDLQGAGELFFGEGSRLTVL.

This clone was detected only a few times. V is TRBV7-9 and J is TRBJ2-5; 7 nucleotides match TRBD1. The J call may be mistaken, given a closer DNA end match to TRBJ2-7. The germline V gene encodes CDR1 SEHNR and CDR2 FQNEAQ (reference sequence). This CDR3 spans 13 amino acids. CDR3 nucleotides: TGTGCCAGCAGCTCCCGGGACAGCTACGAGCAGTACTTC. Translating gives CASSSRDSYEQYF.

The rearrangement links TRBV7-9 to TRBJ2-5, with 10 bases matching TRBD1. The CDR3 is 15 residues long. Per the germline V gene, CDR1 is SEHNR and CDR2 is FQNEAQ (reference sequence). Germline trimming cut 5 bases from V and 2 bases from J; bases unmatched to any gene: 5. CDR3 sequence: CASSQPDRGQETQYF. CDR3 nucleotides: TGTGCCAGCAGCCAACCGGACAGGGGGCAAGAGACCCAGTACTTC. The entire variable domain, with the rest obtained from reference TRBV7-9 and TRBJ2-5, is as follows: DTGVSQNPRHKITKRGQNVTFRCDPISEHNRLYWYRQTLGQGPEFLTYFQNEAQLEKSRLLSDRFSAERPKGSFSTLEIQRTEQGDSAMYLCASSQPDRGQETQYFGPGTRLLVL.

This rearrangement joins TRBV9 to TRBJ2-3, with TRBD1 as a possible D gene (5 bases). V was pared by 3 bases and J by 0 bases, with 11 bases between. Germline CDR1 SGDLS, CDR2 YYNGEE. This CDR3 comprises 15 residues. The CDR3 DNA reads TGTGCCAGCAGCGCTTGGGGCTCTAGCACAGATACGCAGTATTTT. Translation: CASSAWGSSTDTQYF. Filled out from reference TRBV9 and TRBJ2-3, the complete variable domain reads DSGVTQTPKHLITATGQRVTLRCSPRSGDLSVYWYQQSLDQGLQFLIQYYNGEERAKGNILERFSAQQFPDLHSELNLSSLELGDSALYFCASSAWGSSTDTQYFGPGTRLTVL.

V usage is TRBV30 and J usage is TRBJ2-3; 9 bases match TRBD2. Per the germline V gene, CDR1 is GTSNPN and CDR2 is SVGIG (reference sequence). With V trimmed by 4 bases and J by 1 base, 15 bases remained unmatched. The CDR3 loop spans 18 amino acids. The CDR3 DNA reads as TGTGCCTGGACCCACGGGGCTAGCGGGGTGTTTGGCACAGATACGCAGTATTTT. Protein: CAWTHGASGVFGTDTQYF.

The table lists this clone with a few counts. CDR3 residues: CASSSIGGTGYNEQFF. The CDR3 nucleotides read TGTGCCAGCAGCTCCATCGGAGGAACGGGGTACAATGAGCAGTTCTTC. The chain uses TRBV7-6 and TRBJ2-1; D is possibly TRBD2 (5 bases). Germline V gene data show CDR1 as SGHVS and CDR2 as FNYEAQ. The CDR3 totals 16 residues. The ends were cut back, 4 bases at V and 4 bases at J, with 17 bases in the middle. The complete variable domain, with remaining parts taken from reference TRBV7-6 and TRBJ2-1, reads GAGVSQSPRYKVTKRGQDVALRCDPISGHVSLYWYRQALGQGPEFLTYFNYEAQQDKSGLPNDRFSAERPEGSISTLTIQRTEQRDSAMYRCASSSIGGTGYNEQFFGPGTRLTVL.

J is TRBJ2-2 and V is TRBV7-2; 10 nucleotides match TRBD1. There are 14 residues in the CDR3. Per the germline V gene, CDR1 is SGHTA and CDR2 is FQGNSA. The V gene end was trimmed by 3 bases and the J gene end by 7 bases; junction bases not matched to a gene: 2. CDR3: CASSFRTGGGELFF. CDR3 in DNA: TGTGCCAGCAGCTTCCGGACAGGGGGCGGGGAGCTGTTTTTT. Full variable domain (remainder filled in from reference TRBV7-2 and TRBJ2-2): GAGVSQSPSNKVTEKGKDVELRCDPISGHTALYWYRQSLGQGLEFLIYFQGNSAPDKSGLPSDRFSAERTGGSVSTLTIQRTQQEDSAVYLCASSFRTGGGELFFGEGSRLTVL.

V gene TRBV2 combines with J gene TRBJ1-1; D is undetermined. CDR3 length equals 14 residues. The V end lost 8 bases, the J end lost 6 bases, and 19 bases lay between the germline ends. Germline V gene lookup returns CDR1 SNHLY and CDR2 FYNNEI. Here the CDR3 reads CASEDHQFNPEAFF. The CDR3 bases are TGTGCCAGCGAGGATCATCAATTTAACCCTGAAGCTTTCTTT. Complete variable domain (other parts from reference TRBV2 and TRBJ1-1): EPEVTQTPSHQVTQMGQEVILRCVPISNHLYFYWYRQILGQKVEFLVSFYNNEISEKSEIFDDQFSVERPDGSNFTLKIRSTKLEDSAMYFCASEDHQFNPEAFFGQGTRLTVV.

The chain carries TRBV15 and TRBJ2-7, with 7 bases identical to TRBD1. This CDR3 is 16 amino acids long. CDR1 and CDR2 from the germline V gene are LNHNV and YYDKDF (reference sequence). J was trimmed by 2 bases and V by 0 bases; bases with no gene match: 7. DNA for the CDR3: TGTGCCACCAGCAGAGATAGGTCGACAGGGACCTACGAGCAGTACTTC. Its translation: CATSRDRSTGTYEQYF.

V is TRBV28 and J is TRBJ2-5; 13 nucleotides line up with TRBD2. Germline CDR1 MDHEN, CDR2 SYDVKM. Trimming cost V 4 bases and J 2 bases; bases outside gene matches: 4. This CDR3 spans 16 amino acids. Written as DNA, the CDR3 is TGTGCCAGCAGTTCCTGGACTAGCGGGGGACAAGAGACCCAGTACTTC. Protein product: CASSSWTSGGQETQYF. Supplemented by reference TRBV28 and TRBJ2-5, the full variable domain reads DVKVTQSSRYLVKRTGEKVFLECVQDMDHENMFWYRQDPGLGLRLIYFSYDVKMKEKGDIPEGYSVSREKKERFSLILESASTNQTSMYLCASSSWTSGGQETQYFGPGTRLLVL.

V usage is TRBV28 and J usage is TRBJ1-1; no firm D call. V gave up 10 bases and J gave up 11 bases, with 17 bases separating them. This CDR3 contains 11 residues. Germline assignment: CDR1 MDHEN and CDR2 SYDVKM. The DNA for the CDR3 is TGTGCCACCACGGAGCGAAGGAATGCTTTCTTT. This encodes CATTERRNAFF.

This chain links TRBV6-6 with TRBJ1-5; no clear D gene. The germline gives CDR1 MNHNY, CDR2 SVGAGI (reference sequence). CDR3 length: 11 residues. Deletions cut 11 bases from V and 6 bases from J, with 11 bases between. CDR3 protein: CASRGLQPQHF. Written as DNA, the CDR3 is TGTGCCTCCCGAGGGCTTCAGCCCCAGCATTTT.

The V and J genes are TRBV4-2 and TRBJ1-4; D possibly corresponds to TRBD1 (6 bases). The V end was cut by 8 bases, the J end by 1 base, with 11 bases between. Germline assignment: CDR1 LGHNA and CDR2 YNFKEQ. The CDR3 is 14 amino acids. CDR3 bases: TGTGCCAGCGGGGAACAGGGAACTAATGAAAAACTGTTTTTT. Its translation: CASGEQGTNEKLFF.

This clone was seen a few times. The gene calls are TRBV18 and TRBJ1-4; D uncertain. Trimming cost V 3 bases and J 3 bases, with 11 bases left between them. Per the germline V gene, CDR1 is KGHSH and CDR2 is LQKENI. The CDR3 length is 15 residues. The CDR3 here is CASSPRRGANEKLFF. In nucleotides, the CDR3 is TGTGCCAGCTCACCTAGGAGAGGTGCTAATGAAAAACTGTTTTTT.

V and J are TRBV19 and TRBJ1-1; D gene unclear. The V gene's germline CDR1 is LNHDA and CDR2 SQIVND (reference sequence). The CDR3 contains 16 residues. The germline V and J ends were trimmed by 6 bases and 5 bases, with 22 bases remaining between them. Written as DNA, the CDR3 is TGTGCCAGTAGGAGCTCGGGAACCCTCCCGGGGACTGAAGCTTTCTTT. The encoded protein is CASRSSGTLPGTEAFF.

The rearrangement joins TRBV7-2 to TRBJ2-7, with TRBD1 matching over 9 bases. With V trimmed by 9 bases and J by 6 bases, 6 bases remained unmatched. Looked up from germline, CDR1 is SGHTA and CDR2 is FQGNSA. This CDR3 is 12 amino acids long. The DNA for the CDR3 is TGTGCCAGTGGACAGGGGAGTATCGAGCAGTACTTC. Protein sequence: CASGQGSIEQYF.